A single sample gave rise to the 2 T cell receptor beta chains below, sequenced in a study of blood T cell repertoires in COVID-19. TCRdb's table, derived via immunoSEQ multiplex PCR, lists solely in-frame clones and lacks some. The table lists some 40,000 clones, more than 80% of them singletons. The sample comprised peripheral blood. The source is a man over 45 with active or convalescent COVID-19.

CDR3 residues: CASSQGVLGEQYF. The CDR3 DNA follows: TGTGCCAGCAGTCAGGGCGTGCTCGGAGAGCAGTACTTC. The chain links TRBV12-3 or TRBV12-4 to TRBJ2-7; D possibly corresponds to TRBD1 (5 bases). V lost 5 bases and J 7 bases, leaving 15 bases between the germline ends. The CDR3 length is 13 residues.

This clone was recorded only once. This chain connects TRBV2 to TRBJ1-1; D is possibly TRBD1 (5 bases). The CDR3 contains 15 residues. V gave up 4 bases and J gave up 0 bases, with 12 bases separating them. Germline V gene sequence: CDR1 SNHLY, CDR2 FYNNEI. CDR3 sequence: CASSGRGDLNTEAFF. For the CDR3, the DNA is TGTGCCAGCAGTGGGAGAGGGGACTTGAACACTGAAGCTTTCTTT.